Below are 30 T cell receptor beta chains sequenced from a single sample in a study of identical twins. TCRdb redid the calling of the 5' RACE reads with MiXCR, one entry per CDR3 protein. Of under 300,000 distinct CDR3 sequences listed, 6.5% are singletons. Another study also made use of these data, one on T cells expressing NK-cell markers.

Sequences were obtained from CD8+ T cells sorted from blood. These receptors were obtained from a young woman in good health.

This clonotype was seen a few times. V gene TRBV12-3 or TRBV12-4 combines with J gene TRBJ2-1, with D possibly TRBD2 on 7 matching bases. V dropped 10 bases and J dropped 5 bases, with 15 bases sitting between them. This CDR3 is 13 amino acids long. CDR3 nucleotides: TGTGCCACCCCCGGGGGGCGCGACAATGAGCAGTTCTTC. It yields the protein CATPGGRDNEQFF.

This clonotype was counted at least ten times. The chain uses TRBV5-5 and TRBJ1-5, with a possible D match to TRBD1 (5 bases). Trimming cost V 0 bases and J 3 bases, with 10 bases left between them. Germline CDR1 SGHKS, CDR2 YYEKEE (reference sequence). This CDR3 has 15 amino acids. Here the CDR3 DNA reads TGTGCCAGCAGCTTGGAGGACAACTACAATCAGCCCCAGCATTTT. It codes for CASSLEDNYNQPQHF.

J is TRBJ1-1 and V is TRBV20-1, with D hard to call. V shed 6 bases and J shed 7 bases, with 12 bases lying between them. This CDR3 comprises 11 residues. Germline CDR1 and CDR2: DFQATT and SNEGSKA (reference sequence). The CDR3 bases are TGCAGTGCCCCCCTCATGAATGAAGCTTTCTTT. It translates to CSAPLMNEAFF.

There are many counts of this clonotype. The gene calls are TRBV12-3 or TRBV12-4 and TRBJ2-7; 7 bases line up with TRBD1. The V segment lost 5 bases and the J segment 2 bases; nucleotides outside the gene matches: 3. The CDR3 extends over 13 amino acids. The chain's CDR3 is CASSNTGAYEQYF. The DNA of the CDR3 is TGTGCCAGCAGTAATACAGGGGCCTACGAGCAGTACTTC.

This clonotype was recorded many times. The rearrangement links TRBV30 to TRBJ2-7; D is ambiguous. V was clipped by 0 bases and J by 2 bases, with 5 bases between them. This CDR3 is built from 12 residues. Per germline, CDR1 GTSNPN and CDR2 SVGIG (reference sequence). DNA for the CDR3: TGTGCCTGGAGTGTGGCAACCTACGAGCAGTACTTC. It specifies CAWSVATYEQYF.

This clonotype was seen repeatedly, ten times or more. The chain employs TRBV29-1 and TRBJ2-7, with 7 bases lining up with TRBD2. Trimming took 4 bases from V and 4 from J; bases not matched to a gene: 7. Germline CDR1 SQVTM, CDR2 ANQGSEA. The CDR3 has 13 residues. Here the CDR3 DNA reads TGCAGCGTTGTGGGGGGGAACTGGTACGAGCAGTACTTC. This translates into CSVVGGNWYEQYF.

This clonotype occurred a few times. The V gene is TRBV12-3 or TRBV12-4, the J gene TRBJ2-7; no clear D gene. The germline V and J ends were trimmed by 0 bases and 7 bases, with 10 bases remaining between them. The CDR3 totals 13 residues. CDR3 in amino acids: CASSLASSGEQYF. The CDR3 nucleotides read TGTGCCAGCAGTTTAGCAAGTTCGGGTGAGCAGTACTTC.

This clonotype was counted between two and nine times. The V and J genes are TRBV4-1 and TRBJ1-4; unclear D gene. The CDR3 covers 15 residues. Germline-derived CDR1 and CDR2 are MGHRA and YSYEKL. V lost 2 bases and J 5 bases, leaving 12 bases between the germline ends. The CDR3 region is CASSQNRQLNEKLFF. The DNA for the CDR3 is TGCGCCAGCAGCCAAAATCGGCAGCTAAATGAAAAACTGTTTTTT.

This clonotype was recorded a few times. The chain combines TRBV6-1 with TRBJ2-3, with 8 bases that match TRBD1. CDR3 size: 13 residues. V was pared by 6 bases and J by 4 bases, with 3 bases of the junction left unmatched. The germline V gene has CDR1 MNHNS and CDR2 SASEGT. The CDR3: CASRDRVADTQYF. In DNA form, the CDR3 reads TGTGCCAGCAGGGACAGGGTGGCAGATACGCAGTATTTT.

In this sample, this clonotype turned up a few times. The chain couples TRBV12-3 or TRBV12-4 to TRBJ1-1; no clear D. The CDR3 covers 11 residues. Between the trimmed V and J ends, which lost 5 bases and 7 bases, there was a span of 8 bases. The CDR3 spells CASSQNHEAFF. The CDR3 coding sequence is TGTGCCAGCAGTCAAAACCATGAAGCTTTCTTT.

This clonotype came up many times. V gene TRBV11-3 combines with J gene TRBJ2-7, with 9 bases that match TRBD2. CDR3 length equals 15 residues. The V gene end was trimmed by 5 bases and the J gene end by 1 base; junction bases not matched to a gene: 6. Germline V CDR1 and CDR2: SGHNT, YENEEA. The CDR3, as DNA: TGTGCCAGCAGCCTCCGACTAGCGGTTTCCTACGAGCAGTACTTC. It specifies CASSLRLAVSYEQYF.

This clonotype was counted many times. J is TRBJ2-1 and V is TRBV5-1; maybe TRBD2 (7 bases). V was shortened by 5 bases and J by 4 bases, with 13 bases between the two germline ends. Germline loops: CDR1 SGHRS, CDR2 YFSETQ. The CDR3 has 14 residues. DNA for the CDR3: TGCGCCAGCAGTCCCGGGGGGCCGTACAATGAGCAGTTCTTC. Residues: CASSPGGPYNEQFF.

This clonotype has just a few counts. The gene calls are TRBV18 and TRBJ2-5; tentatively, D is TRBD2 (7 bases). V shed 5 bases and J shed 1 base, with 17 bases lying between them. This CDR3 spans 16 amino acids. Per germline, CDR1 KGHSH and CDR2 LQKENI. The CDR3 DNA is TGTGCCAGCTCAGAAGGGGGGGAGAGTCCCCAAGAGACCCAGTACTTC. Amino acid sequence: CASSEGGESPQETQYF.

This clonotype has a count of ten or more. The chain recombines TRBV2 with TRBJ2-3; D is uncertain. The V gene lost 4 bases and the J gene lost 2 bases, with 10 bases spanning the gap. The CDR3 has 14 residues. In germline, CDR1 is SNHLY, CDR2 FYNNEI. The CDR3 sequence: CASSGPESTDTQYF. CDR3 nucleotides: TGTGCCAGCAGTGGGCCCGAATCCACAGATACGCAGTATTTT.

The chain employs TRBV27 and TRBJ2-2; D uncertain. CDR3 length equals 19 residues. The V end lost 5 bases, the J end lost 2 bases, and 24 bases lay between the germline ends. Germline loops: CDR1 MNHEY, CDR2 SMNVEV (reference sequence). The CDR3 loop is CASSHRGVGSVTNTGELFF. The CDR3 DNA follows: TGTGCCAGCAGTCACAGAGGCGTGGGATCCGTTACTAACACCGGGGAGCTGTTTTTT.

This clonotype was detected a few times. The rearrangement joins TRBV10-3 to TRBJ2-3, with TRBD2 identical over 10 bases. Per the germline V gene, CDR1 is ENHRY and CDR2 is SYGVKD. V dropped 4 bases and J dropped 0; count of bases not matched to a gene: 7. The CDR3 runs 17 residues. The CDR3 nucleotides read TGTGCCATCAGTGGGATTGGGACTAGCGACAGCACAGATACGCAGTATTTT. Amino acids: CAISGIGTSDSTDTQYF.

The genes are TRBV9 and TRBJ2-3; 8 nucleotides match TRBD2. The germline V gene encodes CDR1 SGDLS and CDR2 YYNGEE. The length of the CDR3 is 15 residues. The V and J ends lost 3 bases and 2 bases, in that order; junction bases with no gene match: 5. CDR3 nucleotide sequence: TGTGCCAGCAGCGCAATAGCGGGACCCACAGATACGCAGTATTTT. Amino acids: CASSAIAGPTDTQYF.

There are many counts of this clonotype. The chain couples TRBV7-9 to TRBJ2-3, with D uncertain. V lost 4 bases and J 4 bases, leaving 12 bases between the germline ends. Germline V gives CDR1 SEHNR, CDR2 FQNEAQ (reference sequence). CDR3 length equals 14 residues. CDR3 amino acids: CASSSGLRADTQYF. The CDR3 DNA reads TGTGCCAGCAGCTCCGGCCTTAGGGCAGATACGCAGTATTTT. The full variable domain, rest sourced from reference TRBV7-9 and TRBJ2-3, is DTGVSQNPRHKITKRGQNVTFRCDPISEHNRLYWYRQTLGQGPEFLTYFQNEAQLEKSRLLSDRFSAERPKGSFSTLEIQRTEQGDSAMYLCASSSGLRADTQYFGPGTRLTVL.

This clonotype was detected ten times or more. The chain employs TRBV9 and TRBJ2-2; the match to TRBD2 covers 8 bases. Germline V gives CDR1 SGDLS, CDR2 YYNGEE. V dropped 1 base and J dropped 2; count of bases not matched to a gene: 7. This CDR3 spans 17 amino acids. The CDR3 region has the DNA TGTGCCAGCAGCGTACTGGGTAGCGGGACAAACACCGGGGAGCTGTTTTTT. Protein sequence: CASSVLGSGTNTGELFF.

The V and J genes are TRBV27 and TRBJ2-3; 12 nucleotides line up with TRBD2. Germline assignment: CDR1 MNHEY and CDR2 SMNVEV (reference sequence). The CDR3 consists of 18 residues. J was trimmed by 4 bases and V by 1 base; bases with no gene match: 9. CDR3: CASSLLSSASGGADTQYF. As DNA, the CDR3 is TGTGCCAGCAGTTTATTATCCTCGGCTAGCGGGGGGGCAGATACGCAGTATTTT.

This chain joins TRBV3-1 and TRBJ2-1; TRBD1 or TRBD2 may be the D gene (5 bases each). The ends were cut back, 1 base at V and 4 bases at J, with 8 bases in the middle. The CDR3 totals 14 residues. Germline V gene data show CDR1 as LGHDT and CDR2 as YNNKEL (reference sequence). The CDR3 spells CASSQVGPYNEQFF. The CDR3 coding sequence is TGTGCCAGCAGCCAAGTGGGACCTTACAATGAGCAGTTCTTC.

This clonotype was counted only a few times. The chain recombines TRBV19 with TRBJ2-1, with 7 bases matching TRBD2. The CDR3 totals 14 residues. Losses at the gene ends were 3 bases for V and 6 bases for J; bases not matched to a gene: 5. CDR1 is LNHDA and CDR2 is SQIVND in the germline V gene (reference sequence). The CDR3: CASSIVASGNEQFF. Written as DNA, the CDR3 is TGTGCCAGTAGTATCGTGGCTAGCGGCAATGAGCAGTTCTTC.

This clonotype was recorded a few times. The genes are TRBV9 and TRBJ2-3; 10 nucleotides match TRBD2. Trimming took 6 bases from V and 5 from J; bases not matched to a gene: 6. From germline, CDR1 is SGDLS and CDR2 YYNGEE. CDR3 length: 14 residues. CDR3 residues: CASNPSGGEDTQYF. The CDR3 coding sequence is TGTGCCAGCAACCCTAGCGGGGGTGAAGATACGCAGTATTTT.

This clonotype has a count of ten or more. V gene TRBV6-5 combines with J gene TRBJ2-1; tentative D call: TRBD2 (6 bases). In germline, CDR1 is MNHEY, CDR2 SVGAGI. This CDR3 contains 12 residues. V was trimmed by 5 bases and J by 7 bases, leaving 9 bases between them. The CDR3 coding sequence is TGTGCCAGCAGTGGGAGGCCTAATGAGCAGTTCTTC. The encoded protein is CASSGRPNEQFF.

In this sample, this clonotype turned up a few times. J is TRBJ2-7 and V is TRBV7-9, with 10 positions matching TRBD1. Germline V gene lookup returns CDR1 SEHNR and CDR2 FQNEAQ (reference sequence). CDR3 length equals 14 residues. Trimming cost V 8 bases and J 3 bases; bases outside gene matches: 7. CDR3 coding DNA: TGTGCCAGCCTTGGACAGGGGGATTTCTACGAGCAGTACTTC. It yields the protein CASLGQGDFYEQYF.

The chain links TRBV25-1 to TRBJ2-3; a weak D match, TRBD2 (6 bases). Per the germline V gene, CDR1 is MGHDK and CDR2 is SYGVNS. This CDR3 spans 13 amino acids. Trimming left V 3 bases short and J 2 bases short, with 6 bases between. Here the CDR3 reads CASSEDYTDTQYF. The CDR3 nucleotides are TGTGCCAGCAGTGAGGACTACACAGATACGCAGTATTTT.

This clonotype was detected only a few times. The CDR3, as DNA: TGCAGCGCCGAGGGATTACAGGCAGGCACCGGGGAGCTGTTTTTT. As protein: CSAEGLQAGTGELFF. The chain joins TRBV29-1 to TRBJ2-2; D possibly matches TRBD1 or TRBD2 (5 bases each). The CDR3 runs to 15 residues. Trimming took off 7 bases at V and 4 bases at J, with 19 bases between the two ends. Per germline, CDR1 SQVTM and CDR2 ANQGSEA.

The V and J genes are TRBV27 and TRBJ1-1; 9 nucleotides match TRBD1. Germline-derived CDR1 and CDR2 are MNHEY and SMNVEV (reference sequence). The CDR3 consists of 16 residues. V lost 7 bases to trimming and J lost 0 bases; unmatched junction nucleotides: 9. The CDR3 nucleotides read TGTGCCAGCAAAAGGACAGGGGACTATGTGAACACTGAAGCTTTCTTT. Its translation is CASKRTGDYVNTEAFF.

This clonotype was recorded a few times. This chain uses TRBV20-1 with TRBJ2-7; D not certain. The CDR3 sequence is 11 residues long. V was trimmed by 5 bases and J by 4 bases, leaving 9 bases between them. Germline V lookup: CDR1 DFQATT, CDR2 SNEGSKA (reference sequence). The CDR3 spells CSARMSYEQYF. The CDR3, as DNA: TGCAGTGCTCGGATGAGTTACGAGCAGTACTTC.

This clonotype was seen only a few times. The rearrangement uses TRBV12-3 or TRBV12-4 and TRBJ1-5; the D is unclear. V was trimmed by 3 bases and J by 4 bases, leaving 7 bases between them. The CDR3 length is 13 residues. This chain's CDR3 is CASSFEVNQPQHF. CDR3 bases: TGTGCCAGCAGTTTTGAGGTAAATCAGCCCCAGCATTTT.